The 32 T cell receptor beta chains in this list originate from one sample, sequenced in a study of blood T cells in healthy people across ages. Through a sample-barcoded 5' primer and a J-beta primer mix, a second PCR was run for 7 to 11 cycles. Via MiXCR, TCRdb re-called the 5' RACE reads, giving one row per CDR3 protein. The sample yields approximately 1,700,000 distinct CDR3 sequences, roughly two fifths seen once. The specimen was blood. Receptor source: a human donor in good health.

This clonotype appeared a few times. V is TRBV29-1 and J is TRBJ1-2; D may be TRBD1 (5 bases). V was pared by 3 bases and J by 3 bases, with 8 bases between. This CDR3 comprises 12 residues. The germline V gene has CDR1 SQVTM and CDR2 ANQGSEA. The chain's CDR3 is CSVDPGYYGYTF. In DNA form, the CDR3 reads TGCAGCGTTGACCCAGGGTACTATGGCTACACCTTC.

The chain links TRBV28 to TRBJ1-1; 11 nucleotides line up with TRBD1. Germline V gives CDR1 MDHEN, CDR2 SYDVKM. V lost 7 bases and J lost 4; bases outside the gene matches: 8. The CDR3 sequence is 15 residues long. The CDR3: CASTPGTGGFTEAFF. DNA of the CDR3: TGTGCCAGCACCCCCGGGACAGGGGGTTTCACTGAAGCTTTCTTT.

The V gene is TRBV7-2, the J gene TRBJ2-7, with 7 bases aligning to TRBD1. V was pared by 5 bases and J by 0 bases, with 10 bases of the junction left unmatched. Germline CDR1 SGHTA, CDR2 FQGNSA. The CDR3 consists of 16 residues. DNA of the CDR3: TGTGCCAGCAGCCCCATCACAGGGGTGAGCTCCTACGAGCAGTACTTC. It codes for CASSPITGVSSYEQYF.

This clonotype was seen just once. The J gene is TRBJ2-7, the V gene TRBV5-1; D is ambiguous. Trimming removed 0 bases from V and 0 bases from J, with 10 bases in between. This CDR3 is built from 15 residues. Germline CDR1 SGHRS, CDR2 YFSETQ. CDR3 DNA sequence: TGCGCCAGCAGCTTGGTCGGGCGTTACTCCTACGAGCAGTACTTC. Protein sequence: CASSLVGRYSYEQYF.

Concerning this clonotype: At one end, the junction sequence differs from germline, possibly due to a read error. The gene calls are TRBV14 and TRBJ2-7; no firm D call. The CDR3 has 15 residues. Germline-derived CDR1 and CDR2 are SGHDN and FVKESK. CDR3: CASSRKGLKSYGQYF. The CDR3 nucleotides read TGTGCCAGCAGCCGCAAAGGGTTGAAGTCCTACGGGCAGTACTTC.

A few counts support this clonotype. V usage is TRBV12-5 and J usage is TRBJ2-1; 10 nucleotides agree with TRBD2. The CDR3 totals 16 residues. Germline assignment: CDR1 LGHNT and CDR2 FRNRAP. Trimming took 2 bases from V and 7 from J; bases not matched to a gene: 8. The CDR3 reads CASGLPSGGARNEQFF. The DNA for the CDR3 is TGTGCTAGTGGTTTGCCCAGCGGGGGGGCGAGGAATGAGCAGTTCTTC.

The chain carries TRBV20-1 and TRBJ2-7, with no clear D. The ends were cut back, 3 bases at V and 2 bases at J, with 14 bases in the middle. The CDR3 totals 14 residues. Per germline, CDR1 DFQATT and CDR2 SNEGSKA (reference sequence). CDR3 residues: CSARGRQVTYEQYF. The CDR3, as DNA: TGCAGTGCTAGGGGTCGCCAGGTAACCTACGAGCAGTACTTC.

The chain couples TRBV24-1 to TRBJ2-2, with 10 positions matching TRBD1. Losses at the gene ends were 1 base for V and 2 bases for J; bases not matched to a gene: 3. Germline-derived CDR1 and CDR2 are KGHDR and SFDVKD. The CDR3 spans 17 residues. The CDR3 spells CATSDFGTGVNTGELFF. CDR3 DNA: TGTGCCACCAGTGATTTCGGGACAGGGGTAAACACCGGGGAGCTGTTTTTT.

Only a few counts were recorded for this clonotype. V gene TRBV9 combines with J gene TRBJ2-1; D may be TRBD1 (6 bases). V lost 2 bases and J 2 bases, leaving 11 bases between the germline ends. Germline CDR1 reads SGDLS; CDR2 reads YYNGEE. CDR3 size: 15 residues. The CDR3, as DNA: TGTGCCAGCAGCGTGTGGGGGCAGGCCTACAATGAGCAGTTCTTC. This gives the protein CASSVWGQAYNEQFF.

The chain uses TRBV5-1 and TRBJ2-7; D ambiguous. This CDR3 is built from 15 residues. V lost 7 bases, J lost 0 bases, and 17 bases lay in between. Looked up from germline, CDR1 is SGHRS and CDR2 is YFSETQ. The CDR3 sequence is CASGVSLESSYEQYF. CDR3 in DNA: TGCGCCAGCGGAGTCAGCCTGGAGAGCTCCTACGAGCAGTACTTC. The full variable domain, completed using reference TRBV5-1 and TRBJ2-7, is KAGVTQTPRYLIKTRGQQVTLSCSPISGHRSVSWYQQTPGQGLQFLFEYFSETQRNKGNFPGRFSGRQFSNSRSEMNVSTLELGDSALYLCASGVSLESSYEQYFGPGTRLTVT.

V and J are TRBV5-6 and TRBJ1-1; no reliable D call. The V end lost 2 bases, the J end lost 3 bases, and 8 bases lay between the germline ends. CDR3 length equals 13 residues. CDR1 is SGHDT, CDR2 YYEEEE, per germline. The CDR3 DNA reads TGTGCCAGCAGCTTTAATGTCGACACTGAAGCTTTCTTT. It codes for CASSFNVDTEAFF. Together with reference TRBV5-6 and TRBJ1-1, the CDR3 gives the full variable domain: DAGVTQSPTHLIKTRGQQVTLRCSPKSGHDTVSWYQQALGQGPQFIFQYYEEEERQRGNFPDRFSGHQFPNYSSELNVNALLLGDSALYLCASSFNVDTEAFFGQGTRLTVV.

This clonotype was seen a few times. The V gene is TRBV9, the J gene TRBJ2-3; D is unresolved. The V gene's germline CDR1 is SGDLS and CDR2 YYNGEE. V was cut by 0 bases and J by 12 bases, with 14 bases left in between. This CDR3 has 13 residues. The CDR3 sequence: CASSVGDQLPQYF. In DNA form, the CDR3 reads TGTGCCAGCAGCGTAGGAGACCAACTACCTCAGTATTTT.

This clonotype was detected ten times or more. The chain joins TRBV5-1 to TRBJ2-3; D ambiguous. Looked up from germline, CDR1 is SGHRS and CDR2 is YFSETQ. This CDR3 has 16 amino acids. Trimming left V 0 bases short and J 2 bases short, with 13 bases between. The CDR3 loop is CASSLAQGLFTDTQYF. CDR3 sequence (DNA): TGCGCCAGCAGCTTGGCCCAAGGGCTCTTCACAGATACGCAGTATTTT. Using reference TRBV5-1 and TRBJ2-3 for the parts outside the CDR3, the full variable domain is KAGVTQTPRYLIKTRGQQVTLSCSPISGHRSVSWYQQTPGQGLQFLFEYFSETQRNKGNFPGRFSGRQFSNSRSEMNVSTLELGDSALYLCASSLAQGLFTDTQYFGPGTRLTVL.

This chain links TRBV28 with TRBJ1-2; possibly TRBD1 for D (6 bases). CDR3 length equals 14 residues. The germline V gene encodes CDR1 MDHEN and CDR2 SYDVKM. Trimming pared 5 bases from V and 8 bases from J, leaving 18 bases between. The CDR3 bases are TGTGCCAGCAGTCCCGCACAGGGTTCTGAGGGCTACACCTTC. It encodes CASSPAQGSEGYTF.

This clonotype was found a few times. The chain combines TRBV2 with TRBJ2-7; 8 bases fit TRBD1. The germline V gene encodes CDR1 SNHLY and CDR2 FYNNEI. The CDR3 is 14 amino acids. V was pared by 7 bases and J by 3 bases, with 8 bases of the junction left unmatched. CDR3 residues: CASTDGQGLYEQYF. The CDR3, as DNA: TGTGCCAGCACTGACGGACAGGGACTCTACGAGCAGTACTTC.

This chain links TRBV6-1 with TRBJ2-1, with D hard to call. The DNA end is more similar to TRBJ2-7, so the J call may be wrong. The V gene's germline CDR1 is MNHNS and CDR2 SASEGT. This CDR3 has 15 amino acids. CDR3 in DNA: TGTGCCAGCAGTGAATCGTCGGGCGGCTACAATGAGCAGTACTTC. Amino acids: CASSESSGGYNEQYF.

This chain joins TRBV7-2 and TRBJ1-1, with a possible D match to TRBD1 (6 bases). With 0 bases removed from V and 1 base from J, the gap between germline ends came to 12 bases. CDR1 is SGHTA and CDR2 is FQGNSA in the germline V gene. The length of the CDR3 is 16 residues. For the CDR3, the DNA is TGTGCCAGCAGCTTAGCGCCGGAGGGGGGGAACACTGAAGCTTTCTTT. Its protein is CASSLAPEGGNTEAFF.

This chain connects TRBV20-1 to TRBJ2-1; 11 bases match TRBD2. This CDR3 has 23 residues. The germline CDR1 and CDR2 sequences are DFQATT and SNEGSKA (reference sequence). The V gene end was trimmed by 6 bases and the J gene end by 0 bases; junction bases not matched to a gene: 28. This CDR3 is CSARWEVASGGTTIISSYNEQFF. CDR3 bases: TGCAGTGCGAGATGGGAAGTGGCTAGCGGGGGGACAACGATTATCAGCTCCTACAATGAGCAGTTCTTC.

There are a few counts of this clonotype. The gene calls are TRBV28 and TRBJ2-5, with TRBD1 matching 9 bases. The end of the DNA aligns better with TRBJ2-7, so the J call may be wrong. CDR1 and CDR2 (germline): MDHEN, SYDVKM. This CDR3 is built from 17 residues. The DNA of the CDR3 is TGTGCCAGCAGTCCGCCCCCCACAGGGGGCTCTCCCCACGAGCAGTACTTC. Translating it yields CASSPPPTGGSPHEQYF.

This clonotype was seen a few times. The chain is built from TRBV4-3 and TRBJ2-7, with 8 bases identical to TRBD2. This CDR3 region has 17 residues. In germline, CDR1 is LGHNA, CDR2 YSLEER. V lost 0 bases and J lost 6; bases outside the gene matches: 13. For the CDR3, the DNA is TGCGCCAGCAGCCAAGAGTTGATGCGGGGGGCCCCTGGCGAGCAGTACTTC. Amino acid sequence: CASSQELMRGAPGEQYF.

The V call is TRBV12-3 or TRBV12-4, the J call TRBJ1-5, with D perhaps TRBD1 (6 bases). This CDR3 is built from 16 residues. Between the trimmed V and J ends, which lost 7 bases and 7 bases, there was a span of 23 bases. CDR3 in amino acids: CASTLIYQGLPQPQHF. As DNA, the CDR3 is TGTGCCAGCACCCTAATATATCAGGGGCTGCCGCAGCCCCAGCATTTT.

This clonotype was seen only a few times. The rearrangement uses TRBV12-3 or TRBV12-4 and TRBJ2-3; D call uncertain. Trimming pared 3 bases from V and 5 bases from J, leaving 9 bases between. This CDR3 is 13 amino acids long. CDR3 sequence (DNA): TGTGCCAGCAGTTTGCCGGCCGAAGATACGCAGTATTTT. It encodes CASSLPAEDTQYF.

The V and J genes are TRBV7-9 and TRBJ2-3, with 9 bases identical to TRBD2. Germline V gene data show CDR1 as SEHNR and CDR2 as FQNEAQ (reference sequence). Germline trimming cut 0 bases from V and 2 bases from J; bases unmatched to any gene: 3. The CDR3 loop spans 16 amino acids. The CDR3 DNA sequence: TGTGCCAGCAGCTTAGCGTTAGCGGGAGCCACAGATACGCAGTATTTT. Encoded protein: CASSLALAGATDTQYF.

The chain uses TRBV2 and TRBJ2-6; D perhaps matches TRBD1 (6 bases). The CDR3 is made up of 18 amino acids. V was clipped by 3 bases and J by 3 bases, with 18 bases between them. Germline assignment: CDR1 SNHLY and CDR2 FYNNEI. CDR3: CASSEWGHKGYGANVLTF. The CDR3 coding sequence is TGTGCCAGCAGTGAGTGGGGACACAAAGGGTATGGGGCCAACGTCCTGACTTTC.

This clonotype was observed a few times. V and J are TRBV4-3 and TRBJ1-1; TRBD1 is a possible D gene (6 bases). The CDR3 length is 15 residues. Germline V gives CDR1 LGHNA, CDR2 YSLEER. With 2 bases removed from V and 7 bases from J, the gap between germline ends came to 17 bases. The CDR3 reads CASSQNQGRAVEAFF. The CDR3 DNA sequence: TGCGCCAGCAGCCAAAACCAGGGGAGGGCGGTTGAAGCTTTCTTT.

Here the CDR3 reads CASSGPGRGDLTDTQYF. CDR3 nucleotide sequence: TGTGCCAGCAGTGGGCCCGGGCGGGGGGACCTCACAGATACGCAGTATTTT. This chain uses TRBV12-3 or TRBV12-4 with TRBJ2-3; 8 bases fit TRBD2. The CDR3 runs 17 residues. V was pared by 5 bases and J by 2 bases, with 12 bases of the junction left unmatched.

This sequence joins TRBV15 and TRBJ2-3, with a weak D call TRBD2 (6 bases). The V gene's germline CDR1 is LNHNV and CDR2 YYDKDF (reference sequence). V was clipped by 3 bases and J by 10 bases, with 17 bases between them. CDR3 length equals 14 residues. Written as DNA, the CDR3 is TGTGCCACCAGCAGCAGGAGGGATAGTGGTGCGCAGTATTTT. This sequence encodes CATSSRRDSGAQYF.

The chain combines TRBV12-3 or TRBV12-4 with TRBJ2-5; no definite D call. V lost 6 bases to trimming and J lost 5 bases, with 13 bases between them. The CDR3 runs 13 residues. CDR3 nucleotide sequence: TGTGCCAGCAGGGTCGGAACCAGGGAGACCCAGTACTTC. This codes for CASRVGTRETQYF.

This clonotype was seen more than once but under ten times. The V and J genes are TRBV6-2 or TRBV6-3 and TRBJ2-1; 9 bases agree with TRBD2. The germline V gene encodes CDR1 MNHEY and CDR2 SVGEGT. V lost 2 bases to trimming and J lost 9 bases; unmatched junction nucleotides: 8. The CDR3 loop spans 15 amino acids. The CDR3 coding sequence is TGTGCCAGCAGTTACGGCGGGGGGGCCGGGGGTGAGCAGTTCTTC. Amino acids: CASSYGGGAGGEQFF.

This clonotype was found many times. The CDR3 region is CASSAGRDGGYTF. CDR3 nucleotides: TGTGCCAGCAGCGCCGGCAGGGATGGTGGCTACACCTTC. The rearrangement links TRBV7-2 to TRBJ1-2, with D maybe TRBD1 (5 bases). V lost 5 bases and J lost 7, with 14 bases in between. Germline-derived CDR1 and CDR2 are SGHTA and FQGNSA. The CDR3 sequence is 13 residues long.

This clonotype was observed a handful of times. A read error is possible here, since a much larger clone lies one base away. The CDR3: CSSFGAEQEAQYF. For the CDR3, the DNA is TGCAGTAGCTTCGGGGCCGAACAAGAGGCCCAGTACTTC. V is TRBV20-1 and J is TRBJ2-5; D is perhaps TRBD1 or TRBD2 (5 bases each). The CDR3 loop spans 13 amino acids. Germline CDR1 and CDR2: DFQATT and SNEGSKA (reference sequence).

Here the CDR3 DNA reads TGTGCCAGCAGAACCGGGACAGGGGGCTTAAACTATGGCTACACCTTC. Its protein is CASRTGTGGLNYGYTF. V usage is TRBV12-3 or TRBV12-4 and J usage is TRBJ1-2; 12 bases line up with TRBD1. Losses at the gene ends were 6 bases for V and 2 bases for J; bases not matched to a gene: 7. The CDR3 contains 16 residues.